This TCR beta chain was retrieved from a study of T cell responses to AZD1222 COVID-19 vaccine. TCRdb's copy holds only in-frame clones and misses some; the assay was immunoSEQ multiplex PCR. The sample lists 100,000 to 120,000 clones, 81% occurring once. The CDR3 has 15 residues. Germline V gene lookup returns CDR1 SGHTA and CDR2 FQGTGA. V was clipped by 2 bases and J by 1 base, with 10 bases between them. This chain joins TRBV7-3 and TRBJ2-3; D assignment may be TRBD1 or TRBD2 (6 bases each). The source is an adult in good health. The sequencing used peripheral blood, collected on day 0 of AZD1222 vaccination. The CDR3 here is CASSLGGPGTDTQYF. In DNA form, the CDR3 reads TGTGCCAGCAGCTTAGGGGGGCCCGGCACAGATACGCAGTATTTT.